This TCR beta chain was recorded in a study of identical twins. A single record per CDR3 protein comes from TCRdb applying MiXCR to the 5' RACE reads. Of about 470,000 distinct CDR3 sequences detected, about 24% appear once; the ten largest clones hold 2.9%. Trimming took off 6 bases at V and 1 base at J, with 19 bases between the two ends. The CDR3 covers 16 residues. From germline, CDR1 is DFQATT and CDR2 SNEGSKA (reference sequence). The sample holds a few counts of this clonotype. The data also belong to a second study, concerning T cells expressing NK-cell markers. According to that study: Each TCR beta repertoire originated in sorted T cells that were CD3+CD56+NKG2C+, CD3+CD56+NKG2C- or CD3+CD56-NKG2C+.

The specimen was CD4+ T cells sorted from blood. This receptor was obtained from a woman younger than 30 in good health. V usage is TRBV20-1 and J usage is TRBJ2-1; D is perhaps TRBD1 (7 bases). CDR3 in amino acids: CSALASKGASYNEQFF. Written as DNA, the CDR3 is TGCAGTGCACTAGCTTCTAAGGGGGCATCCTACAATGAGCAGTTCTTC.